This T cell receptor beta chain was observed in a study of cytotoxic CD8 clonotypes in ibrutinib-treated CLL. In the study overall: Across the patients, about a dozen were relapsed/refractory, around 16 treatment-naive and under 18 IGHV unmutated.

The V end was cut by 2 bases, the J end by 7 bases, with 14 bases between. The CDR3 totals 14 residues. The germline CDR1 and CDR2 sequences are SEHNR and FQNEAQ (reference sequence). General study findings and limits: Patients showed higher baseline clonality than age-matched healthy donors, and it tracked circulating CD8+ T-cell counts. Clonality grew at ibrutinib response; at progression, it decreased back toward baseline.

This table comes from immunoSEQ multiplex PCR, and its TCRdb copy is limited to in-frame clones, with some not included. Here the sample spans 11,000 to 15,000 clones, roughly two thirds being singletons. For this clone: No antigen is known for it.

This sequence was found in a human donor with chronic lymphocytic leukemia. The source material was PBMCs, sampled before ibrutinib treatment. V gene TRBV7-9 combines with J gene TRBJ1-2, with a possible D match to TRBD1 (5 bases). CDR3 amino acids: CASSLIGRVGGYTF. In DNA, the CDR3 is TGTGCCAGCAGCTTAATCGGCAGGGTGGGTGGCTACACCTTC.